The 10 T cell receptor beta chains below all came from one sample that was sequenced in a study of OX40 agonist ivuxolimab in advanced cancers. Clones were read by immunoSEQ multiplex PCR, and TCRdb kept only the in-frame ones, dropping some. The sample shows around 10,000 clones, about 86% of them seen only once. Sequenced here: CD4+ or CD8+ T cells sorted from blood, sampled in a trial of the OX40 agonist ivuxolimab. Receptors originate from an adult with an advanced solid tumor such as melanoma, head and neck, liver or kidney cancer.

The CDR3 DNA reads as TGTGCCAGCAGCTTAGAGTGGAGGGAGACCCAGTACTTC. It specifies CASSLEWRETQYF. The rearrangement uses TRBV7-2 and TRBJ2-5; D perhaps matches TRBD2 (5 bases). Germline CDR1 reads SGHTA; CDR2 reads FQGNSA. Trimming removed 1 base from V and 5 bases from J, with 8 bases in between. The CDR3 sequence is 13 residues long.

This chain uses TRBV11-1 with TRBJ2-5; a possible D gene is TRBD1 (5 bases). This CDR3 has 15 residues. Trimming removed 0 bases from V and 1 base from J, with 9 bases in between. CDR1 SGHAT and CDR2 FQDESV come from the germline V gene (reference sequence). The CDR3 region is CASSLAWTSQETQYF. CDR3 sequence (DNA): TGTGCCAGCAGCTTAGCGTGGACATCCCAAGAGACCCAGTACTTC.

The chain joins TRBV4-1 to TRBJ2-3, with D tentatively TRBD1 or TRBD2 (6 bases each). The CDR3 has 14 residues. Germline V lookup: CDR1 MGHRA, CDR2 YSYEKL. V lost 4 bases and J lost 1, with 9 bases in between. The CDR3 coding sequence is TGCGCCAGCAGCCGGGGGGCAGGCACAGATACGCAGTATTTT. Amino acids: CASSRGAGTDTQYF.

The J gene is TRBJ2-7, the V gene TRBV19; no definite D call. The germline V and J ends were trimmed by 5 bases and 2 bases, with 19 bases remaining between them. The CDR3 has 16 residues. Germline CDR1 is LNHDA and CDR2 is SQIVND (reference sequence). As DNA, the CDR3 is TGTGCCAGTAGTCTGACCGCAGGTTCTGCGCCCTACGAGCAGTACTTC. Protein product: CASSLTAGSAPYEQYF.

In nucleotides, the CDR3 is TGTGCCAGTAGTATAGAAGGGGGCGGATACGAGCAGTACTTC. Its protein is CASSIEGGGYEQYF. The rearrangement joins TRBV19 to TRBJ2-7, with 7 bases identical to TRBD1. Germline V gene sequence: CDR1 LNHDA, CDR2 SQIVND (reference sequence). Germline trimming cut 0 bases from V and 4 bases from J; bases unmatched to any gene: 3. This CDR3 has 14 amino acids.

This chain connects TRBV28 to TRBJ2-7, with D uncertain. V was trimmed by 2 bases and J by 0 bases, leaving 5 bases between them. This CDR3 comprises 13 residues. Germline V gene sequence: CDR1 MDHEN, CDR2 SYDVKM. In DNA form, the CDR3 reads TGTGCCAGCAGTTTACAGCTCTCCTACGAGCAGTACTTC. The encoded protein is CASSLQLSYEQYF.

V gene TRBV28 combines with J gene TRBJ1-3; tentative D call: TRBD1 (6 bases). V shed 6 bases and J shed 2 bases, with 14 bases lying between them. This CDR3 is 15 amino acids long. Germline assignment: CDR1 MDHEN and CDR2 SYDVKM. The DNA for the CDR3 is TGTGCCAGCAGGGTCCGCAGGGGAGCTGGAAACACCATATATTTT. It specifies CASRVRRGAGNTIYF.

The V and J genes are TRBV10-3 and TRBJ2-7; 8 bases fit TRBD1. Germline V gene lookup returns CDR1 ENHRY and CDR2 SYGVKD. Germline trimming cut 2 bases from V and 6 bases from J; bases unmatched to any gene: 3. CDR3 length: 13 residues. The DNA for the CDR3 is TGTGCCATCAGTGAGGCGACAGGGGTCGAGCAGTACTTC. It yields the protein CAISEATGVEQYF.

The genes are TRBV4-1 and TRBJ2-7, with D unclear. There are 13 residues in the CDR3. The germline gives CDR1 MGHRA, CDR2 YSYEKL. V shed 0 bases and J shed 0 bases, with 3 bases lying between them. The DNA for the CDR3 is TGCGCCAGCAGCCAAGACGCCTCCTACGAGCAGTACTTC. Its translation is CASSQDASYEQYF.

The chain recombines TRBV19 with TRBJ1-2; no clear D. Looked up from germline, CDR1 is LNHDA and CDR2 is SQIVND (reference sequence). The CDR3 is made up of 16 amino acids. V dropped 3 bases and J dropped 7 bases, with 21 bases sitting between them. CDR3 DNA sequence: TGTGCCAGTAGTATCGATCCGGGCCTCACCGAGGGTGGCTACACCTTC. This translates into CASSIDPGLTEGGYTF.